This T cell receptor (beta chain) was observed in a study of blood T cells in healthy people across ages (dated by TCRdb to the mid-2010s). For context, the study as a whole: In model experiments, roughly one uniquely barcoded TCR beta cDNA molecule per two T cells was captured by template switching. Using deep sequencing normalized with unique cDNA molecular identifiers, the study measured how TCR beta repertoire diversity changes with age. The donors were split into four age groups: young (average around 15 years), middle-aged (39), aged (approximately 59) and long-lived (under 85). To avoid experimental bias, donors of different ages were randomly spread across the sequencing lanes. For two donors (one aged 18 to 30 and one aged 80 or older), the study analyzed two additional independent replicas of 1 million unique cDNA reads from the same blood draw. On the study overall, not on this receptor specifically: Estimates of total diversity from one million sequenced T cells were regarded as lower bounds and underestimates. There was a strong correlation between observed TCR beta diversity and the percentage of naive T cells measured by flow cytometry. Observed TCR beta diversity per million T cells fell roughly linearly with age, and a significant reduction was already apparent by age roughly 40. Since profiling was done on bulk unsorted PBMCs, naive and antigen-experienced compartments could not be conclusively compared. Compared with the aged group, more naive CD4+ T cells, fewer expanded clones and increased TCR diversity were shown by the long-lived group, suggesting age selection. Donor CMV infection status was unknown, potentially confounding age-related changes in expanded clonotypes.

With regard to this clonotype: Its antigen remains unidentified. This could be a read error, since a much larger clone is one nucleotide away.

Libraries were made using 5' RACE. Instrument used: Illumina HiSeq 2500. The second PCR ran for about 6 to 11 cycles and used a J-beta primer mix along with a sample-barcoded 5' primer. Each TCR beta cDNA molecule received a unique molecular identifier from a template-switch 5' adaptor carrying 12 random nucleotides. At least 3 million CDR3-containing paired-end reads were obtained from each sample. First-strand cDNA synthesis was performed from all RNA using the Mint cDNA synthesis kit, with priming by a TRBC-specific oligonucleotide. All cDNA was treated with uracil-DNA glycosylase and then went through a first 18-cycle PCR with the universal primers M1SS and BC2_uni_R. The original methods were these. For normalization, 1 million high-quality reads, each with a distinct molecular identifier, were randomly selected from each sample. Instead of being binned into consensus sequences, reads that shared molecular identifiers were thrown out. MiTCR, with a Q25 quality threshold and the strictest error-elimination algorithm, was used for CDR3 identification, clonotype clustering and error correction. A nonparametric unseen species model with Euler transformation was used to estimate a lower bound on total TCR beta diversity. TCRdb reanalyzed the raw reads on its own, using fastp at Q25 for trimming and MiXCR for clone calling, and kept in-frame beta chains. Identical CDR3 proteins give one entry, which carries the most common genes and DNA. TCRdb's processing, not the authors' own work, is the source of the V and J calls. Present in this sample are some 860,000 distinct CDR3 sequences, more than 55% of which were seen just once. The ten top clones hold around 24% of the sample.

The roughly 39 donors, aged roughly 6 to 95 years, were systemically healthy Caucasian individuals from Russia. Ten milliliters of peripheral blood were drawn from each donor into EDTA-treated Vacutainer tubes. Ficoll-Paque density-gradient centrifugation was used to isolate PBMCs, with at least 6.5 million per sample. Total RNA, at least 6 micrograms per sample, was extracted from PBMCs with Trizol reagent. The percentages of naive CD45RAhigh/CD27high T cells were determined by flow cytometry on a PBMC aliquot from every donor. The source material was blood. This receptor was identified in a man aged 35-49 years in good health.

The nucleotides read TGTGCCAGCAGCACCTGGACAGGGCAGGATCCTAGCACAGATACGCAGTATTTT. The encoded protein is CASSTWTGQDPSTDTQYF. The sequence links TRBV7-9 to TRBJ2-3, with 8 middle bases fitting TRBD1. Per the germline V gene (reference sequence), SEHNR is the CDR1 and FQNEAQ is the CDR2. After removal of 5 bases from V and 0 bases from J, the junction retains 13 bases not matched to a gene. From the cysteine through the phenylalanine, the CDR3 covers 18 amino acids. The kept DNA is CDR3 alone, 54 bases in frame from the first base.